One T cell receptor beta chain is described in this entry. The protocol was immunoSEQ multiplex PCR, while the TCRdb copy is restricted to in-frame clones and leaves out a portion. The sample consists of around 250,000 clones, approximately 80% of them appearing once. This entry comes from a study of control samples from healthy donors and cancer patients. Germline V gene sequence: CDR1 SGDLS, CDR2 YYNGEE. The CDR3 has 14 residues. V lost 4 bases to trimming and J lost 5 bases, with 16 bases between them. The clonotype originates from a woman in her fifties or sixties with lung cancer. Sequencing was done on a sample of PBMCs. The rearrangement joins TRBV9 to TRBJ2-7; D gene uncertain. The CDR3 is CASSPTPFGDEQYF. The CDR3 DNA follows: TGTGCCAGCAGCCCGACCCCTTTTGGCGACGAGCAGTACTTC.